This T cell receptor (beta chain) stems from a study of blood T cell repertoires in COVID-19 (dated by TCRdb to between 2020 and 2021). For context, the study as a whole: The collaborator samples originated in the United States, Italy and Spain and spanned the acute and convalescent phases of COVID-19. The material from the prospective study consisted of cDNA or gDNA derived from T cells, B-cell-depleted T cells, or PBMCs. Nearly every sample came with metadata listing a de-identified subject ID, COVID-19 status, age in years and sex. A freely available public database, intended as a resource for researchers studying the immune response to SARS-CoV-2, is where the repertoires were released. Samples came from the ongoing ImmuneRACE study (first 160 participants) plus 1,254 subjects from 6 global collaborators. Deeply sampled blood TCRbeta repertoires from subjects exposed to, actively infected with, or recovered from COVID-19 were included in the dataset. Where HLA class I and class II types were available, the types were taken from metadata supplied by the sample provider, not from assay-based typing.

From a lookup of the germline V gene, CDR1 and CDR2 are SGHRS and YFSETQ. After removal of 3 bases from V and 8 bases from J, the junction retains 18 bases not matched to a gene. Reading from cysteine to phenylalanine, the CDR3 counts 17 amino acids. Only CDR3 DNA is held: 51 bases, read in frame from base 1. With respect to this clone: The specificity of this receptor is unknown. Base quality data are lacking; no much larger clone is found one base away.

General conclusions and limits of the study: The quantity of clinical and demographic metadata differed by source and by participant and was supplied without curation.

One collaborating source in Seattle enrolled patients while the patients were actively infected and followed the patients over time throughout the course of disease. Each collaborating institution followed its own protocols to collect whole blood in K2EDTA tubes. For TCRbeta analysis, collaborator samples were shipped as frozen whole blood, as isolated PBMCs, or as DNA extracted from either sample type. TCRbeta CDR3 regions were amplified from genomic DNA by means of the immunoSEQ Assay, a bias-controlled multiplex PCR. The authors' pipeline ran thus. The number of nucleated cells in each sample was estimated by amplification of reference gene primers within the assay. To quantify the absolute abundance of each unique TCRbeta CDR3 rearrangement, sequence reads were collapsed and filtered. For each sample, productive Simpson clonality was calculated by taking the square root of Simpson's diversity index across productive rearrangements. Sourced from immuneACCESS, this table was stored by TCRdb with only in-frame sequences that have V and J called. A share of the clones is absent; for the studies checked, an unresolved V gene accounts for under half, and the remainder has no known explanation. V and J calls and clone size are copied from that table; D and trimming were computed from the DNA. This sample is represented by under 250,000 clones; 85% of them were singletons. The ten largest clones take up more than 4.5% of the sample.

The chain is assembled from TRBV5-1 and TRBJ1-2, and TRBD1 aligns with 8 junction nucleotides. Specimen: peripheral blood. This receptor was taken from a man aged 50-59 years with COVID-19, enrolled during active disease. The nucleotides are TGCGCCAGCAGCTCCACTAGAACCGGGACAGGACAGAGGGGCTACACCTTC. Its protein product is CASSSTRTGTGQRGYTF.